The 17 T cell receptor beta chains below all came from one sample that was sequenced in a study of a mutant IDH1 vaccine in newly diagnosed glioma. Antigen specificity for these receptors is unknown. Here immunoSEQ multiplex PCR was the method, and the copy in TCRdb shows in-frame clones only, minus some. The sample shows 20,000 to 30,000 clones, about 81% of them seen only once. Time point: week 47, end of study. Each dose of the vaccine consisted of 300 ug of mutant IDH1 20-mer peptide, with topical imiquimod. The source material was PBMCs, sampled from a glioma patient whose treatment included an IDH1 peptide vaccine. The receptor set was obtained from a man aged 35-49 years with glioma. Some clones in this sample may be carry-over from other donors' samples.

This CDR3 reads CASRMTTPNTEAFF. CDR3 in DNA: TGCGCCAGCCGAATGACGACACCGAACACTGAAGCTTTCTTT. The chain couples TRBV5-1 to TRBJ1-1, with D unresolved. The CDR3 has 14 residues. Trimming took 7 bases from V and 1 from J, leaving 14 bases between them. From germline, CDR1 is SGHRS and CDR2 YFSETQ.

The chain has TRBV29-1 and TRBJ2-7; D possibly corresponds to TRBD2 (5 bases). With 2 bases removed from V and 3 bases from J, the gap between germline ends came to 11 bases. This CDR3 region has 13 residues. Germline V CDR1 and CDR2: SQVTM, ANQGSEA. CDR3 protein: CSVEIVGVYEQYF. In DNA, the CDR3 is TGCAGCGTTGAAATAGTGGGAGTCTACGAGCAGTACTTC.

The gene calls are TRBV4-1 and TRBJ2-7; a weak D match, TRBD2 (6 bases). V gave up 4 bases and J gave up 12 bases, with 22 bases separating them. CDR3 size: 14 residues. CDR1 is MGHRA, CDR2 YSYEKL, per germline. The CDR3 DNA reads TGCGCCAGCAGCCCCTTAGGGACCGGACTACGGAGGTACTTC. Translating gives CASSPLGTGLRRYF.

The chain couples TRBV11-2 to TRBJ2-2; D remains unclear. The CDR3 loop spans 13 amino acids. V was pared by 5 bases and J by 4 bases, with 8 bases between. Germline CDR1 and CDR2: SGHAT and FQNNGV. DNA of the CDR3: TGTGCCAGCAGCCCCGAAAGCACCGGGGAGCTGTTTTTT. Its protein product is CASSPESTGELFF.

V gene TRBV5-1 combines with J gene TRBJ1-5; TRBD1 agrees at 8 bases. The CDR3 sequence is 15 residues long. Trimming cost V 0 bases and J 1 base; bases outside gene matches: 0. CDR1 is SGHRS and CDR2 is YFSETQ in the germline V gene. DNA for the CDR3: TGCGCCAGCAGCTTGGGGGACAGGAGCAATCAGCCCCAGCATTTT. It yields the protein CASSLGDRSNQPQHF.

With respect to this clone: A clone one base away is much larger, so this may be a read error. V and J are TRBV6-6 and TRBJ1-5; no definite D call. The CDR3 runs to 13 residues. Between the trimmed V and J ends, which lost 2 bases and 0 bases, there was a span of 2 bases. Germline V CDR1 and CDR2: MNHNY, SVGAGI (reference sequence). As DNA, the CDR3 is TGTGCCAGCAGTTACGGTAGCAATCAGCCCCAGCATTTT. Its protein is CASSYGSNQPQHF.

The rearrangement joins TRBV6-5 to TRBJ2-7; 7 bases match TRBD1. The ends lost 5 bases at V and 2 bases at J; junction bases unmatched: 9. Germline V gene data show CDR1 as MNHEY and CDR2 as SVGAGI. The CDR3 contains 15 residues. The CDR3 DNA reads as TGTGCCAGCAGTGGGGACAGAAGAGGGCCCTACGAGCAGTACTTC. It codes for CASSGDRRGPYEQYF.

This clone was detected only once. CDR3 sequence reads: CASSQDGPRTGIPSYEQYF. CDR3 coding DNA: TGCGCCAGCAGCCAAGATGGCCCTCGGACAGGGATTCCCTCCTACGAGCAGTACTTC. V is TRBV4-1 and J is TRBJ2-7; TRBD1 aligns across 8 bases. The CDR3 sequence is 19 residues long. With 0 bases clipped from V and 0 bases from J, the junction kept 13 bases outside the gene matches. Germline V gene data show CDR1 as MGHRA and CDR2 as YSYEKL.

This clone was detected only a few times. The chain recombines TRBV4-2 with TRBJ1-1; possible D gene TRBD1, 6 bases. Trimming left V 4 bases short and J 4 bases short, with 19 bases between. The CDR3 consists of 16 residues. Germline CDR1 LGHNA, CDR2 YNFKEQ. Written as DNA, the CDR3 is TGTGCCAGCAGCCTAACCCAGGGGCACCCTGGCACTGAAGCTTTCTTT. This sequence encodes CASSLTQGHPGTEAFF.

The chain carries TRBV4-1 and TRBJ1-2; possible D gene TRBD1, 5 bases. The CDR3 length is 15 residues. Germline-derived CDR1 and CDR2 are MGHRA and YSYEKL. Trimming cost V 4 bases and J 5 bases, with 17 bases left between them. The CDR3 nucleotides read TGCGCCAGCAGCCCGGGGGACGATGAGGGGTATGGCTACACCTTC. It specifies CASSPGDDEGYGYTF.

CDR3 amino acids: CSVWGQGAEAFF. The CDR3 coding sequence is TGCAGCGTTTGGGGACAGGGGGCTGAAGCTTTCTTT. V is TRBV29-1 and J is TRBJ1-1, with 11 bases fitting TRBD1. Germline trimming cut 5 bases from V and 6 bases from J; bases unmatched to any gene: 2. The CDR3 length is 12 residues. The V gene's germline CDR1 is SQVTM and CDR2 ANQGSEA.

CDR3 amino acids: CSVVVPSGGGFQFF. CDR3 in DNA: TGCAGCGTTGTGGTACCTAGCGGGGGGGGTTTCCAGTTCTTC. The chain has TRBV29-1 and TRBJ2-1, with TRBD2 identical over 12 bases. The germline CDR1 and CDR2 sequences are SQVTM and ANQGSEA. V trimming: 4 bases; J trimming: 13 bases; junction bases outside the gene matches: 11. This CDR3 has 14 residues.

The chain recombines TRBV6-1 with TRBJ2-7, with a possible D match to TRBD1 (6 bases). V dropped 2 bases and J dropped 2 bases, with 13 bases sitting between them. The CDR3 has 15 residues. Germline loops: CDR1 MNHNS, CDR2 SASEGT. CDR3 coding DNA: TGTGCCAGCAGTGAATTACAGGGAGTCCCCTACGAGCAGTACTTC. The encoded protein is CASSELQGVPYEQYF.

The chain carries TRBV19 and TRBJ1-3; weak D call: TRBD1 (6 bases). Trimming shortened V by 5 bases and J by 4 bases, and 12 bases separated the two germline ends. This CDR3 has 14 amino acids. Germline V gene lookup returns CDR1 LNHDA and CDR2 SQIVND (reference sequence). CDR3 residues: CASSSQGGGNTIYF. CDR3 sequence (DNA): TGTGCCAGTAGTTCACAGGGTGGCGGAAACACCATATATTTT.

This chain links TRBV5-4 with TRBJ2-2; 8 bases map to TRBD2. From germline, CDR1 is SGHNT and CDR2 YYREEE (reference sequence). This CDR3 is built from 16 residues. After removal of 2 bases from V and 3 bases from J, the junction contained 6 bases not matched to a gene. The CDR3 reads CASSLSGGLYTGELFF. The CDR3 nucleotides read TGTGCCAGCAGCTTATCGGGGGGGCTCTACACCGGGGAGCTGTTTTTT. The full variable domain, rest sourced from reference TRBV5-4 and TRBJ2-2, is ETGVTQSPTHLIKTRGQQVTLRCSSQSGHNTVSWYQQALGQGPQFIFQYYREEENGRGNFPPRFSGLQFPNYSSELNVNALELDDSALYLCASSLSGGLYTGELFFGEGSRLTVL.

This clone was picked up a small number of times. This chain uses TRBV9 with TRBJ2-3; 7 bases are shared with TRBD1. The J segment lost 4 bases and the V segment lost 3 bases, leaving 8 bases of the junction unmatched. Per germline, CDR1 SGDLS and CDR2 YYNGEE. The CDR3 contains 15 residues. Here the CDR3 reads CASSGRDSPPDTQYF. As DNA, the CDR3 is TGTGCCAGCAGCGGCCGGGACAGTCCCCCAGATACGCAGTATTTT. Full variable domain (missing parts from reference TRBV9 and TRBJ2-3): DSGVTQTPKHLITATGQRVTLRCSPRSGDLSVYWYQQSLDQGLQFLIQYYNGEERAKGNILERFSAQQFPDLHSELNLSSLELGDSALYFCASSGRDSPPDTQYFGPGTRLTVL.

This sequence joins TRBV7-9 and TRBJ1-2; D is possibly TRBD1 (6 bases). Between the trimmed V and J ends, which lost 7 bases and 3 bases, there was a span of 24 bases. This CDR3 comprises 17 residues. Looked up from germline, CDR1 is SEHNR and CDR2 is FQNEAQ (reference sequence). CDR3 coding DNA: TGTGCCAGCACCCTAAAAGTAGGGGGGGAGGGTGACTATGGCTACACCTTC. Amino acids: CASTLKVGGEGDYGYTF.